A selection of T cell receptor beta chains follows, all from one sample in a study of OX40 agonist ivuxolimab in advanced cancers. Sequencing was performed with immunoSEQ multiplex PCR; in TCRdb, only in-frame clones are kept and a portion is missing. This sample carries 70,000 to 85,000 clones, roughly 87% of them seen once, and the ten largest clones take approximately 1.3%. Sequenced material: CD4+ or CD8+ T cells sorted from blood, taken in a trial of the OX40 agonist ivuxolimab. These receptors all stem from an adult with an advanced solid tumor such as melanoma, head and neck, liver or kidney cancer. The conserved cysteine and the conserved F or W are not part of the CDR3 here.

>TRBV10-3
AIRPTSGGTGELF
>TRBV18
ASSPVGTGGFNTEAF
>TRBV6-6
ASSYMGARDTEAF
>TRBV6-5
ASSYSAGTGVETQY
>TRBV5-1
ASSSFSGRAAEQY
>TRBV2
ASSDRGLDEQY
>TRBV6-1
ASAGLAGFQETQY
>TRBV6-5
ASSYDRDYEQY
>TRBV6-6
ASSKQGTNEKLF
>TRBV5-8
ASSLGLMNTEAF
>TRBV10-3
AIRAGLAGGAVETQY
>TRBV7-6
ASSSEVWANVLT
>TRBV4-2
ASSQDLENKQY
>TRBV5-1
ASSSTGDRAETQY
>TRBV4-2
ASSLTTSGRDEQY
>TRBV5-5
ASSRGGPILGYT
>TRBV6-1
ASSGVSNQPQH
>TRBV30
AWSFGDRGNTIY
>TRBV10-2
ASSATGGSEKLF
>TRBV19
ASSIRRVEISTNEKLF
>TRBV7-3
ASSLNGQGIAEQF
>TRBV7-9
ASNRDSFSYEQY
>TRBV5-1
ASSSEGSLAEAF
>TRBV7-9
ASSLTGEQPQH
>TRBV27
ASTTFSQPQH
>TRBV2
ASSVLTNTEAF
>TRBV7-3
ASSLDSGPGNTIY
>TRBV7-8
ASSTGGPGNTIY
>TRBV18
ASSPGRLSGVNTEAF
>TRBV28
ASSLISGRGYT
>TRBV2
ASRASSAGRKPQH
>TRBV5-1
ASSLAAQGGGEQY
>TRBV6-1
ASSDPAAYEQY
>TRBV7-9
ALQGGIGYT
>TRBV30
AWRPPGQLNTLH
>TRBV28
ASGNRGTENTEAF
>TRBV11-3
ASSAGTSGTGELF
>TRBV7-3
ASSFSSGGKYEQY
>TRBV14
ASSLALNTEAF
>TRBV19
ACGTFDNSPLH
>TRBV7-3
ASSRGGGADTQY
>TRBV5-3
ARSLDTPRETQY